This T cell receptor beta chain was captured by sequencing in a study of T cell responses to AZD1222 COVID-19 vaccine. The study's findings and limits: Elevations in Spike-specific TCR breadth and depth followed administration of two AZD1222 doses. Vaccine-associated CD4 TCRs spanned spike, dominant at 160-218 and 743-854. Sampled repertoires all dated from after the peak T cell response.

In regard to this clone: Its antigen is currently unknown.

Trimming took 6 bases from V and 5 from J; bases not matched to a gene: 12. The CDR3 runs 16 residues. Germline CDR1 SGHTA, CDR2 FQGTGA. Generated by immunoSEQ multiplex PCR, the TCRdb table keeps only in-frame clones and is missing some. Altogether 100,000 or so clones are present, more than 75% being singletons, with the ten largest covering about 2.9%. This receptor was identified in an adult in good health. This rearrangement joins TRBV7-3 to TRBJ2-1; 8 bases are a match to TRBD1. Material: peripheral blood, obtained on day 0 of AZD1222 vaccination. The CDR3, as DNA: TGTGCCAGCAGTCTTCGTGGTCAGGGGGCGAACAATGAGCAGTTCTTC. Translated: CASSLRGQGANNEQFF.